The T cell receptor beta chain described here comes from a study of technical replicates of blood from a handful of donors. Germline V gene lookup returns CDR1 MNHEY and CDR2 SMNVEV (reference sequence). V shed 0 bases and J shed 6 bases, with 8 bases lying between them. CDR3 length: 13 residues. Profiling relied on immunoSEQ multiplex PCR, and the TCRdb table lists in-frame clones only, not all of them. This sample has some 48,000 clones, with roughly 95% found just once. This sequence originates from a human donor in good health. Sequencing input: T cells isolated from PBMCs. The genes are TRBV27 and TRBJ1-1, with a weak D call TRBD1 (5 bases). This CDR3 reads CASSLSGEAEAFF. In DNA, the CDR3 is TGTGCCAGCAGTTTATCAGGGGAGGCTGAAGCTTTCTTT.